The subject of this entry is one T cell receptor beta chain. The antigen is undetermined. The data were taken from a study of breast tumors, draining lymph nodes, adjacent tissues. Samples came from axillary lymph nodes draining the breast cancer. Per the germline V gene, CDR1 is LNHNV and CDR2 is YYDKDF (reference sequence). This CDR3 comprises 15 residues. V lost 0 bases and J 4 bases, leaving 12 bases between the germline ends. General study results and limits: The data were judged consistent with most tumor T cells coming from lymph node and expanding in tumor. Tumor and nontumor repertoires were significantly more similar in luminal-like than in basal-like breast cancer. Tumors had less TCR diversity than lymph nodes, more than nontumor tissue. The lymph node origin of tumor T cells was framed as consistent with a hypothesis, not demonstrated.

TCRdb processed the multiplex PCR reads anew with MiXCR; each CDR3 protein has one entry. In the table there are 100,000 to 150,000 distinct CDR3 sequences, approximately 20% of which are singletons. Sequenced input: axillary lymph node tissue. V gene TRBV15 combines with J gene TRBJ1-2; D possibly corresponds to TRBD1 (5 bases). The TCR originated in a female donor with breast cancer. Some clones in this sample may be carry-over from other donors' samples. Written as DNA, the CDR3 is TGTGCCACCAGCAGAGATCGGGGGGAAAGCTATGGCTACACCTTC. Amino acid sequence: CATSRDRGESYGYTF.